These T cell receptor beta chains were read from a single sample in a study of PD-1 blockade in classical Hodgkin lymphoma. Repertoires were generated with immunoSEQ multiplex PCR, while TCRdb's copy carries only in-frame clones and drops some. The repertoire has nearly 60,000 clones, approximately 90% of them found once; the top ten carry about 10%. Sequencing was performed on peripheral blood mononuclear cells (PBMCs), taken before the second cycle of nivolumab. The receptors stem from a human donor with classical Hodgkin lymphoma. Both conserved end residues are part of each CDR3. D genes are given only for firm matches. Size values are once, few and many counts, or a class for expanded clones, and some rows have none.

V gene: TRBV2
D gene: TRBD2
clone size: -
J gene: TRBJ2-3
CDR3 protein: CASRVAGLAGVTDTQYF
CDR3 DNA: TGTGCCAGCAGGGTAGCGGGACTAGCGGGGGTCACAGATACGCAGTATTTT

V gene: TRBV4-3
D gene: -
clone size: -
J gene: TRBJ2-7
CDR3 protein: CASSQERGGPTSYEQYF
CDR3 DNA: TGCGCCAGCAGCCAAGAGAGGGGGGGACCCACGTCCTACGAGCAGTACTTC

V gene: TRBV6-7
D gene: TRBD1
clone size: once
J gene: TRBJ2-1
CDR3 protein: CASSPRCDREYNEQFF
CDR3 DNA: TGTGCCAGCAGCCCCCGTTGCGACAGGGAGTACAATGAGCAGTTCTTC

V gene: TRBV7-9
D gene: -
clone size: -
J gene: TRBJ1-5
CDR3 protein: CASSLSPGADSNQPQHF
CDR3 DNA: TGTGCCAGCAGCCTGTCCCCAGGGGCGGATAGCAATCAGCCCCAGCATTTT

V gene: TRBV18
D gene: -
clone size: -
J gene: TRBJ2-3
CDR3 protein: CASSPRTDSTDTQYF
CDR3 DNA: TGTGCCAGCTCACCCCGGACAGATAGCACAGATACGCAGTATTTT

V gene: TRBV5-1
D gene: TRBD2
clone size: -
J gene: TRBJ2-3
CDR3 protein: CASSLGGLVGTDTQYF
CDR3 DNA: TGCGCCAGCAGCTTGGGGGGACTAGTTGGCACAGATACGCAGTATTTT

V gene: TRBV4-2
D gene: -
clone size: -
J gene: TRBJ1-1
CDR3 protein: CASSQDPPDSLEAFF
CDR3 DNA: TGTGCCAGCAGCCAAGATCCCCCGGACAGCCTTGAAGCTTTCTTT

V gene: TRBV10-1
D gene: -
clone size: -
J gene: TRBJ2-6
CDR3 protein: CASSALPRSHKSRANVLTF
CDR3 DNA: TGCGCCAGCAGTGCTCTGCCAAGATCGCACAAAAGTCGGGCCAACGTCCTGACTTTC

V gene: TRBV5-1
D gene: -
clone size: -
J gene: TRBJ1-1
CDR3 protein: CASSLGQPVSANTEAFF
CDR3 DNA: TGCGCCAGCAGCTTGGGCCAACCAGTATCGGCGAACACTGAAGCTTTCTTT

V gene: TRBV5-4
D gene: TRBD1
clone size: -
J gene: TRBJ2-3
CDR3 protein: CASSPGTGGADTQYF
CDR3 DNA: TGTGCCAGCAGTCCCGGGACAGGGGGGGCAGATACGCAGTATTTT

V gene: TRBV30
D gene: TRBD1
clone size: -
J gene: TRBJ1-5
CDR3 protein: CAWSQAGTVNQPQHF
CDR3 DNA: TGTGCCTGGAGTCAGGCCGGGACAGTCAATCAGCCCCAGCATTTT

V gene: TRBV7-3
D gene: -
clone size: -
J gene: TRBJ2-3
CDR3 protein: CASSELPRTRLDSTDTQYF
CDR3 DNA: TGTGCCAGCAGCGAATTACCACGCACGCGGTTGGATAGCACAGATACGCAGTATTTT

V gene: TRBV12-5
D gene: -
clone size: -
J gene: TRBJ2-7
CDR3 protein: CASGFISYEQYF
CDR3 DNA: TGTGCTAGTGGTTTCATTTCCTACGAGCAGTACTTC

V gene: TRBV7-3
D gene: -
clone size: -
J gene: TRBJ1-5
CDR3 protein: CASKEPAFRDRRRSNQPQHF
CDR3 DNA: TGTGCCAGCAAAGAACCGGCCTTCCGGGACCGCCGACGAAGCAATCAGCCCCAGCATTTT

V gene: TRBV7-6
D gene: TRBD1
clone size: -
J gene: TRBJ2-5
CDR3 protein: CASSLRQGSQETQYF
CDR3 DNA: TGTGCCAGCAGCTTAAGACAGGGGTCACAGGAGACCCAGTACTTC

V gene: TRBV4-3
D gene: -
clone size: -
J gene: TRBJ2-1
CDR3 protein: CASSQDRGSGLNEQFF
CDR3 DNA: TGCGCCAGCAGCCAAGATCGAGGCAGCGGCCTCAATGAGCAGTTCTTC

V gene: TRBV9
D gene: TRBD2
clone size: -
J gene: TRBJ2-7
CDR3 protein: CAERGGTNYEQYF
CDR3 DNA: TGTGCCGAAAGGGGAGGGACCAACTACGAGCAGTACTTC

V gene: TRBV19
D gene: TRBD1
clone size: -
J gene: TRBJ2-7
CDR3 protein: CASSTPGQGEYEQYF
CDR3 DNA: TGTGCCAGTAGTACTCCGGGACAGGGGGAATACGAGCAGTACTTC

V gene: TRBV7-9
D gene: -
clone size: -
J gene: TRBJ2-7
CDR3 protein: CASHRGGAPYEQYF
CDR3 DNA: TGTGCCAGCCACCGGGGCGGGGCCCCCTACGAGCAGTACTTC

V gene: TRBV9
D gene: -
clone size: -
J gene: TRBJ2-3
CDR3 protein: CASSAIGGTDTQYF
CDR3 DNA: TGTGCCAGCAGCGCCATAGGCGGCACAGATACGCAGTATTTT

V gene: TRBV14
D gene: -
clone size: -
J gene: TRBJ2-7
CDR3 protein: CASSQVGLAGDRYEQYF
CDR3 DNA: TGTGCCAGCAGCCAAGTTGGTTTGGCCGGGGATCGATACGAGCAGTACTTC

V gene: TRBV5-1
D gene: -
clone size: -
J gene: TRBJ2-3
CDR3 protein: CASSLGVSSTDTQYF
CDR3 DNA: TGCGCCAGCAGCTTGGGAGTGTCTAGCACAGATACGCAGTATTTT